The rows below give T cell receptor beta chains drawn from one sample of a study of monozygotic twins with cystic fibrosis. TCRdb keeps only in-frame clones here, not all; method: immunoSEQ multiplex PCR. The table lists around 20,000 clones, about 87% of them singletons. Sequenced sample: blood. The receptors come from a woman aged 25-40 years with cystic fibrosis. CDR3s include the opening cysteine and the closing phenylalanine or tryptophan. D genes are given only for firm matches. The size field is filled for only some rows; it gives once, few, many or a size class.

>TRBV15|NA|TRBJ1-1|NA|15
TGTGCCACCAGCAGAGTTGGATCCACAGGGATCGAAGCTTTCTTT
CATSRVGSTGIEAFF
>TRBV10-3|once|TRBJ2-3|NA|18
TGTGCCATCAGTGAGGCAGTCAGCACTACGAGGGTCGCAGATACGCAGTATTTT
CAISEAVSTTRVADTQYF
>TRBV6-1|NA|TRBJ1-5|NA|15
TGTGCCAGCAGTGTTATGGGAGTTAGCAATCAGCCCCAGCATTTT
CASSVMGVSNQPQHF
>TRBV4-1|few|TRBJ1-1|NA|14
TGCGCCAGCAGCCAAGATTGGGAAAACACTGAAGCTTTCTTT
CASSQDWENTEAFF
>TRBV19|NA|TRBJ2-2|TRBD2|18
TGTGCCAGTAGTATAGATCTGGCTAGCGGGACCTACACCGGGGAGCTGTTTTTT
CASSIDLASGTYTGELFF
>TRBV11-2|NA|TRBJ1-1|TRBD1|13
TGTGCCAGCACCCGGGACAGGAACACTGAAGCTTTCTTT
CASTRDRNTEAFF
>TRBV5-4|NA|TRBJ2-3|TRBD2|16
TGTGCCAGCAGCCTGCTAACGGGGGGTAGCACAGATACGCAGTATTTT
CASSLLTGGSTDTQYF
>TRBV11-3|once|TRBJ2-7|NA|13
TGTGCCAGCAGCTTAGCCGGCCGGAGGGAGCAGTACTTC
CASSLAGRREQYF
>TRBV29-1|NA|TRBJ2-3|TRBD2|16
TGCAGCGTTGATGGGACTACCTACCTCAGCACAGATACGCAGTATTTT
CSVDGTTYLSTDTQYF
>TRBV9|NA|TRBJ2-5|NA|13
TGTGCCAGCAGCGTGGCGGTCCAAGAGACCCAGTACTTC
CASSVAVQETQYF
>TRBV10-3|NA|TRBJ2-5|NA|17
TGTGCCATCATTCCAACCTACAGGCTGTTAGGGGTAGAGACCCAGTACTTC
CAIIPTYRLLGVETQYF
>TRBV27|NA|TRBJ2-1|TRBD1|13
TGTGCCAGCAGCCTGACAGGGTTCAATGAGCAGTTCTTC
CASSLTGFNEQFF
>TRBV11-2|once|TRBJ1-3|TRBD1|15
TGTGCCAGCAGCTTATCGGGACAGGGAATTGGCACCATATATTTT
CASSLSGQGIGTIYF
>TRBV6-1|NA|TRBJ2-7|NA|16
TGTGCCAGCAGTGAGGAGGGGAATGGACGCTTCTACGAGCAGTACTTC
CASSEEGNGRFYEQYF
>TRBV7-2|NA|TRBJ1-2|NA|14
TGTGCCAGCAGCTTTCATCGGGCCTCATATGGCTACACCTTC
CASSFHRASYGYTF
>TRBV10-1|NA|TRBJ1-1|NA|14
TGCGCCAGCAGTGAGTCAATAACGGGGGCTGAAGCTTTCTTT
CASSESITGAEAFF
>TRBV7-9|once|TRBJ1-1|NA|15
TGTGCCAGCACCCCTCGAGCGGCGCAGGTCCATGAAGCTTTCTTT
CASTPRAAQVHEAFF
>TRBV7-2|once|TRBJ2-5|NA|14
TGTGCCAGCAGCCAGGACACGCGTTTGGGGACCCAGTACTTC
CASSQDTRLGTQYF
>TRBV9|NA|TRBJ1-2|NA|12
TGTGCCAGCAGCGGAAACAACTATGGCTACACCTTC
CASSGNNYGYTF
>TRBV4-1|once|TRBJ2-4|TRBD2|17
TGCGCCAGCAGCCAAAGGACTAGCGGGGGGGCATTAAACATTCAGTACTTC
CASSQRTSGGALNIQYF
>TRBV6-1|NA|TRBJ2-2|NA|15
TGTGCCAGCAGTGAAATTGGGGGGCCCGCCGGGGAGCTGTTTTTT
CASSEIGGPAGELFF
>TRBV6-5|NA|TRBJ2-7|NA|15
TGTGCCAGCAGTTACGGGTCTGGGGGCTCCTACGAGCAGTACTTC
CASSYGSGGSYEQYF
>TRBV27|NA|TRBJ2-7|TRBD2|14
TGTGCCAGCAGTTTCACGGGGGGGAACTACGAGCAGTACTTC
CASSFTGGNYEQYF
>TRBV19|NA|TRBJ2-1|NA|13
TGTGCCAGTAGGGAAGGACTTTACAATGAGCAGTTCTTC
CASREGLYNEQFF
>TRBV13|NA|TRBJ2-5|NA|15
TGTGCCAGCAGCCCCAACCCCCAGGGCATCGAGACCCAGTACTTC
CASSPNPQGIETQYF
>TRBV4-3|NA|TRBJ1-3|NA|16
TGCGCCAGCAGCCAAGATGGAGGACAGCCTGGAAACACCATATATTTT
CASSQDGGQPGNTIYF
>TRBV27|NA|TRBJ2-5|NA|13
TGTGCCAGCAGTTTATTGGGACAAGAGACCCAGTACTTC
CASSLLGQETQYF
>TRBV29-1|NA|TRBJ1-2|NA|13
TGCAGCGTTGTCAGGGTAGGAGACTATGGCTACACCTTC
CSVVRVGDYGYTF
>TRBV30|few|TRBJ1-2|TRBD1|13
TGTGCCTGGAGTGCAGGGGGACTCTATGGCTACACCTTC
CAWSAGGLYGYTF
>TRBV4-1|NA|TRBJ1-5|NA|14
TGCGCCAGCAGCCAAGAGTGGACGAATCAGCCCCAGCATTTT
CASSQEWTNQPQHF
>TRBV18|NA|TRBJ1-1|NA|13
TGTGCCAGCTCTTCATTTGGGAATTTGGGAGCTTTCTTT
CASSSFGNLGAFF
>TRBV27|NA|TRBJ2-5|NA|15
TGTGCCAGCAGTTTTTTAGGGGCTGATACGGAGACCCAGTACTTC
CASSFLGADTETQYF
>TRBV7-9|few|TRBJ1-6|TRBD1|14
TGTGCCAGCAGCCACGGACAGGGAGCTTCACCCCTCCACTTT
CASSHGQGASPLHF
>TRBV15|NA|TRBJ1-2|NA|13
TGTGCCACCAGCAGAGACAGGGGCGGGGGCTACACCTTC
CATSRDRGGGYTF
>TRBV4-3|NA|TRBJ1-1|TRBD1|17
TGCGCCAGCAGCCAAGGTCAAGGGGGCCGGTTGAACACTGAAGCTTTCTTT
CASSQGQGGRLNTEAFF
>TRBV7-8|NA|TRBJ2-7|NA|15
TGTGCCAGCAGCTTGGTTTCGGGTCAGACCTACGAGCAGTACTTC
CASSLVSGQTYEQYF
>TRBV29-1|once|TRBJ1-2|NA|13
TGCAGCGTTAGGACTATCAAGGACTATGGCTACACCTTC
CSVRTIKDYGYTF
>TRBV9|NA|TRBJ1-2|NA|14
TGTGCCAGCAGCGTAGTTGACAGACCCTATGGCTACACCTTC
CASSVVDRPYGYTF
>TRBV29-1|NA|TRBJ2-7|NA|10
TGCAGCGTTGGGGAGTACGAGCAGTACTTC
CSVGEYEQYF
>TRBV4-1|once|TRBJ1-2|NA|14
TGCGCCAGCAGCCGCAGACAGTCAAGCGATCGCTACACCTTC
CASSRRQSSDRYTF
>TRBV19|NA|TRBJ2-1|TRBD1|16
TGTGCCAGTAACATTGACAGGGCTAGCTCCTACAATGAGCAGTTCTTC
CASNIDRASSYNEQFF
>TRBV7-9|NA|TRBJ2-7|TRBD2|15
TGTGCCAGCAGCTCTACTCGGGGGGACTCCTACGAGCAGTACTTC
CASSSTRGDSYEQYF
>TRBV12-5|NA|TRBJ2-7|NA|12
TGTGCTAGTGGTTTTCCGGGGGACGAGCAGTACTTC
CASGFPGDEQYF
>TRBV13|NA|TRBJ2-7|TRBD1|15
TGTGCCAGCAGAACCAGCAGGGACAGGGTATACGAGCAGTACTTC
CASRTSRDRVYEQYF
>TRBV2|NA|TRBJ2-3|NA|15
TGTGCCAGCAGTGATCGCCGGGGGGCCGGAGATACGCAGTATTTT
CASSDRRGAGDTQYF
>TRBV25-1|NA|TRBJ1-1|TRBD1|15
TGTGCCAGCAGTCTATCGGGACAGATTAACACTGAAGCTTTCTTT
CASSLSGQINTEAFF
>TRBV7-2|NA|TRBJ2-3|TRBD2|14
TGTGCCAGCAGCCAGGACCTGGGGGGGGATACGCAGTATTTT
CASSQDLGGDTQYF
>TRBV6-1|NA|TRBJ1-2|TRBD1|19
TGTGCCAGCAGTGATACGGGACAGGGTTCGCCGGTTTTCATTTATGGCTACACCTTC
CASSDTGQGSPVFIYGYTF
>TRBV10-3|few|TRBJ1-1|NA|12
TGTGCCATCAGTGAATCGACAGCTCGCGCTTTCTTT
CAISESTARAFF
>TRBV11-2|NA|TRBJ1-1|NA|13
TGTGCCAGCAGCTTAGTGGTTAGGACTGAAGCTTTCTTT
CASSLVVRTEAFF
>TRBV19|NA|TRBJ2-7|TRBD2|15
TGTGCCAGTTCGCTGACTAGCGGGGGTGTCTACGAGCAGTACTTC
CASSLTSGGVYEQYF
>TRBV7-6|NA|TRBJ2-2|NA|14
TGTGCCAGCTCCCGATCGGCAAACACCGGGGAGCTGTTTTTT
CASSRSANTGELFF
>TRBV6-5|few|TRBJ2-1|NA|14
TGTGCCAGCACCCCCGGGGGTATGTGGAATGAGCAGTTCTTC
CASTPGGMWNEQFF
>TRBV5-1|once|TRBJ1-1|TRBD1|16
TGCGCCAGCAGCTTAATACAGGGGGCGCCGTGGACTGAAGCTTTCTTT
CASSLIQGAPWTEAFF
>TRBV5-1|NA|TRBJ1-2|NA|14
TGCGCCAGCAGCTACGGGACCGGGCCCTATGGCTACACCTTC
CASSYGTGPYGYTF